Shown below are 19 T cell receptor beta chains from a single sample sequenced in a study of shared T cell receptors in the human thymus. TCRdb keeps only in-frame clones here, not all; method: immunoSEQ multiplex PCR. The repertoire holds about 380,000 clones, approximately 95% seen once, with 0.02% in the top ten. Sequenced material: thymocytes. Receptor source: a human donor.

CDR3 amino acids: CASSQPGTGLPSNQPQHF. The CDR3 nucleotides read TGTGCCAGCAGCCAACCCGGGACAGGGCTCCCTAGCAATCAGCCCCAGCATTTT. This chain links TRBV4-2 with TRBJ1-5; 9 nucleotides align to TRBD1. Germline CDR1 is LGHNA and CDR2 is YNFKEQ. This CDR3 comprises 18 residues. V shed 2 bases, J shed 0 bases, and the junction held 8 bases outside the gene matches.

The count of this clone is one. This rearrangement joins TRBV27 to TRBJ2-5; 14 bases line up with TRBD2. V trimming: 5 bases; J trimming: 5 bases; junction bases outside the gene matches: 19. The length of the CDR3 is 20 residues. Germline V gene lookup returns CDR1 MNHEY and CDR2 SMNVEV (reference sequence). The CDR3 region is CASSPAHPQGLAGVDETQYF. DNA for the CDR3: TGTGCCAGCAGTCCGGCCCACCCCCAGGGACTAGCGGGAGTAGATGAGACCCAGTACTTC.

The count of this clone is one. The chain employs TRBV10-3 and TRBJ1-1, with 9 bases fitting TRBD1. This CDR3 region has 21 residues. The trim removed 2 bases at V and 2 bases at J, leaving 21 bases unmatched. Looked up from germline, CDR1 is ENHRY and CDR2 is SYGVKD. CDR3 amino acids: CAISEEQGADWIDYNNTEAFF. CDR3 nucleotide sequence: TGTGCCATCAGTGAGGAACAGGGGGCGGACTGGATCGACTATAATAACACTGAAGCTTTCTTT.

V gene TRBV28 combines with J gene TRBJ1-3; TRBD1 matches at 8 bases. Per the germline V gene, CDR1 is MDHEN and CDR2 is SYDVKM. V lost 5 bases, J lost 4 bases, and 7 bases stayed unmatched. CDR3 length: 15 residues. Here the CDR3 reads CASSHWDRRGNTIYF. The CDR3, as DNA: TGTGCCAGCAGTCACTGGGACAGGAGGGGAAACACCATATATTTT. The full variable domain, its missing parts supplied by reference TRBV28 and TRBJ1-3, is DVKVTQSSRYLVKRTGEKVFLECVQDMDHENMFWYRQDPGLGLRLIYFSYDVKMKEKGDIPEGYSVSREKKERFSLILESASTNQTSMYLCASSHWDRRGNTIYFGEGSWLTVV.

The rearrangement uses TRBV2 and TRBJ2-7; 10 bases agree with TRBD1. V dropped 6 bases and J dropped 2; count of bases not matched to a gene: 7. This CDR3 has 15 residues. CDR1 and CDR2 from the germline V gene are SNHLY and FYNNEI. CDR3 DNA: TGTGCCAGCAGGGCGGGACAGGGGTTTACCTACGAGCAGTACTTC. This sequence encodes CASRAGQGFTYEQYF.

This clone appeared a single time. The chain recombines TRBV7-9 with TRBJ2-1; D call uncertain. The CDR3 runs to 12 residues. Germline V gene sequence: CDR1 SEHNR, CDR2 FQNEAQ (reference sequence). Trimming cost V 4 bases and J 6 bases, with 7 bases left between them. CDR3 sequence reads: CASSYGANEQFF. The CDR3 bases are TGTGCCAGCAGCTACGGAGCCAATGAGCAGTTCTTC.

The chain combines TRBV6-5 with TRBJ2-7; D is perhaps TRBD2 (6 bases). V was pared by 0 bases and J by 3 bases, with 9 bases between. The CDR3 covers 14 residues. The germline V gene has CDR1 MNHEY and CDR2 SVGAGI. CDR3 sequence: CASSYSLSGYEQYF. The CDR3 bases are TGTGCCAGCAGTTACTCGCTTAGCGGCTACGAGCAGTACTTC.

V gene TRBV7-9 combines with J gene TRBJ2-7, with D perhaps given as TRBD1 or TRBD2 (5 bases each). The CDR3 is made up of 16 amino acids. Germline-derived CDR1 and CDR2 are SEHNR and FQNEAQ (reference sequence). Trimming removed 6 bases from V and 0 bases from J, with 18 bases in between. Written as DNA, the CDR3 is TGTGCCAGCAGGGGGGAGTGGACGTCATTCTCCTACGAGCAGTACTTC. This sequence encodes CASRGEWTSFSYEQYF.

The chain recombines TRBV30 with TRBJ2-7; 8 positions match TRBD2. This CDR3 region has 14 residues. Germline V gene sequence: CDR1 GTSNPN, CDR2 SVGIG (reference sequence). V lost 3 bases and J lost 3; bases outside the gene matches: 7. DNA of the CDR3: TGTGCCTGGAGGAGCAGCGGGAGACACTACGAGCAGTACTTC. As protein: CAWRSSGRHYEQYF.

CDR3: CASSPPAGPSSYNEQFF. The CDR3 DNA is TGTGCCAGCAGCCCACCGGCGGGGCCAAGCTCCTACAATGAGCAGTTCTTC. The rearrangement links TRBV28 to TRBJ2-1; tentatively, D is TRBD2 (6 bases). The CDR3 runs 17 residues. Looked up from germline, CDR1 is MDHEN and CDR2 is SYDVKM. Trimming shortened V by 6 bases and J by 0 bases, and 18 bases separated the two germline ends.

This clone was detected once. The chain employs TRBV5-4 and TRBJ1-4; D possibly corresponds to TRBD1 (5 bases). V lost 1 base and J lost 0, with 13 bases in between. The CDR3 runs 17 residues. CDR1 is SGHNT, CDR2 YYREEE, per germline (reference sequence). DNA for the CDR3: TGTGCCAGCAGCTTGAGAATTTGGGGGGCAACTAATGAAAAACTGTTTTTT. This gives the protein CASSLRIWGATNEKLFF.

V gene TRBV28 combines with J gene TRBJ2-1; no reliable D call. The CDR3 is 9 amino acids. V dropped 10 bases and J dropped 9 bases, with 7 bases sitting between them. Germline V gene lookup returns CDR1 MDHEN and CDR2 SYDVKM. CDR3 protein: CAITGEQFF. The CDR3 DNA sequence: TGTGCCATCACGGGTGAGCAGTTCTTC.

The V call is TRBV27, the J call TRBJ2-7, with no clear D. The CDR3 spans 14 residues. The ends were cut back, 3 bases at V and 2 bases at J, with 11 bases in the middle. Germline V gene lookup returns CDR1 MNHEY and CDR2 SMNVEV (reference sequence). CDR3 coding DNA: TGTGCCAGCAGTTTTAGTCTACTCACCTACGAGCAGTACTTC. Its protein product is CASSFSLLTYEQYF.

V usage is TRBV27 and J usage is TRBJ1-4, with 7 bases fitting TRBD1. Germline V gene lookup returns CDR1 MNHEY and CDR2 SMNVEV (reference sequence). CDR3 size: 14 residues. J gave up 4 bases and V 5 bases, and 4 bases lay outside the gene matches. The CDR3, as DNA: TGTGCCAGCAGTCTCGGGACAGTTAATGAAAAACTGTTTTTT. It codes for CASSLGTVNEKLFF.

This clone was observed once. This rearrangement joins TRBV6-6 to TRBJ2-3, with no clear D. The CDR3 consists of 15 residues. Trimming pared 0 bases from V and 1 base from J, leaving 8 bases between. CDR1 is MNHNY, CDR2 SVGAGI, per germline (reference sequence). The CDR3 loop is CASSYSGGGTDTQYF. The CDR3 coding sequence is TGTGCCAGCAGTTACTCGGGCGGCGGCACAGATACGCAGTATTTT.

V gene TRBV5-1 combines with J gene TRBJ2-7; TRBD1 matches at 7 bases. The CDR3 covers 17 residues. V was clipped by 0 bases and J by 7 bases; unmatched bases: 16. Germline V gene lookup returns CDR1 SGHRS and CDR2 YFSETQ. The CDR3 DNA sequence: TGCGCCAGCAGCTTGGGGGGCCAGGGGGATAGTTCGAGGGAGCAGTACTTC. Its translation is CASSLGGQGDSSREQYF.

This chain connects TRBV27 to TRBJ2-2; 11 positions agree with TRBD2. This CDR3 spans 15 amino acids. V dropped 6 bases and J dropped 5; count of bases not matched to a gene: 5. The germline V gene encodes CDR1 MNHEY and CDR2 SMNVEV (reference sequence). In nucleotides, the CDR3 is TGTGCCAGCAGGGGATTAGCGGGAGGGACCGGGGAGCTGTTTTTT. Translating it yields CASRGLAGGTGELFF.

This chain links TRBV27 with TRBJ2-5; D could derive from TRBD1 or TRBD2 (5 bases each). The length of the CDR3 is 16 residues. From germline, CDR1 is MNHEY and CDR2 SMNVEV (reference sequence). Trimming removed 0 bases at V and 5 bases at J, with 16 bases between. The CDR3 DNA is TGTGCCAGCAGTTTATCGAGGGGACGGTTCCATGAGACCCAGTACTTC. Translation: CASSLSRGRFHETQYF.

The chain joins TRBV5-4 to TRBJ2-1; 12 nucleotides match TRBD2. This CDR3 has 17 residues. V lost 4 bases and J lost 0; bases outside the gene matches: 5. CDR1 is SGHNT, CDR2 YYREEE, per germline (reference sequence). CDR3 amino acids: CASSATSGRSSYNEQFF. The CDR3 region has the DNA TGTGCCAGCAGCGCAACTAGCGGGAGGAGCTCCTACAATGAGCAGTTCTTC.